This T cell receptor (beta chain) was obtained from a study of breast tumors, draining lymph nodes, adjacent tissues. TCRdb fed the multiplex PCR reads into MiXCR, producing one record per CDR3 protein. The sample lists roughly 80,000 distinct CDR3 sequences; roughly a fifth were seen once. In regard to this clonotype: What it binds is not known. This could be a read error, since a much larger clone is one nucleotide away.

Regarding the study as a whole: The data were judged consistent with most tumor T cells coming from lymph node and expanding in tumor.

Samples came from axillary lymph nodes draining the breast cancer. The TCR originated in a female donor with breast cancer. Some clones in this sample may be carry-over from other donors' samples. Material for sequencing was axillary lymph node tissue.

Written as DNA, the CDR3 is TGTGCCAGCATTGCGGGAGGGGTCGTCAGAAACATTCAGTACTTC. This sequence encodes CASIAGGVVRNIQYF. The rearrangement uses TRBV2 and TRBJ2-4; 9 positions agree with TRBD2. V shed 7 bases and J 6 bases; nucleotides not matched to a gene: 10. Looked up from germline, CDR1 is SNHLY and CDR2 is FYNNEI. The CDR3 totals 15 residues.